The source of this T cell receptor beta chain is a study of blood T cells in healthy people across ages. Alongside a J-beta primer mix, a sample-barcoded 5' primer served in a second PCR lasting roughly 6 to 11 cycles. Via MiXCR, TCRdb re-called the 5' RACE reads, giving one row per CDR3 protein. The sample holds roughly 1,800,000 distinct CDR3 sequences, 49% seen once. Germline V gene data show CDR1 as DFQATT and CDR2 as SNEGSKA (reference sequence). CDR3 length: 15 residues. With V trimmed by 3 bases and J by 4 bases, 6 bases remained unmatched. Input material: blood. The sequence was obtained from a woman aged 40 to 49 in good health. The gene calls are TRBV20-1 and TRBJ1-5; 10 bases fit TRBD1. This CDR3 reads CSARRQGAINQPQHF. As DNA, the CDR3 is TGCAGTGCTAGGAGACAGGGGGCTATAAATCAGCCCCAGCATTTT.